Shown below are 13 T cell receptor beta chains from a single sample sequenced in a study of shared clonotypes between healthy human individuals. The protocol was immunoSEQ multiplex PCR, while the TCRdb copy is restricted to in-frame clones and leaves out a portion. The sample holds roughly 1,000,000 clones, roughly 74% seen once. Material: memory CD4+ T cells from PBMCs. Specified subset: CD45RA-negative fraction. The receptors derive from a man between 18 and 35 years old in good health. Some clones in this sample may be carry-over from other donors' samples.

The chain combines TRBV27 with TRBJ2-7; TRBD2 matches at 12 bases. V lost 3 bases to trimming and J lost 4 bases; unmatched junction nucleotides: 7. The germline gives CDR1 MNHEY, CDR2 SMNVEV (reference sequence). The CDR3 has 16 amino acids. The CDR3 DNA reads TGTGCCAGCAGTTTCAGGCTAGCGGGAGGGCGGTACGAGCAGTACTTC. Its protein is CASSFRLAGGRYEQYF.

In this sample, this clone turned up a few times. Other DNA variants within this sample encode the same CDR3. The genes are TRBV5-4 and TRBJ2-1; 11 nucleotides align to TRBD2. The CDR3 contains 15 residues. V was pared by 1 base and J by 3 bases, with 0 bases of the junction left unmatched. Germline V gene data show CDR1 as SGHNT and CDR2 as YYREEE (reference sequence). The CDR3 loop is CASSLTSGSYNEQFF. In nucleotides, the CDR3 is TGTGCCAGCAGCTTGACTAGCGGGAGCTACAATGAGCAGTTCTTC.

The J gene is TRBJ1-1, the V gene TRBV5-5; TRBD1 matches at 7 bases. The CDR3 has 15 amino acids. With 4 bases clipped from V and 0 bases from J, the junction kept 6 bases outside the gene matches. Germline V gives CDR1 SGHKS, CDR2 YYEKEE (reference sequence). The CDR3 coding sequence is TGTGCCAGCAGCGCACCCGGGACAGTGAACACTGAAGCTTTCTTT. Protein sequence: CASSAPGTVNTEAFF.

The rearrangement uses TRBV20-1 and TRBJ1-5; 8 bases are a match to TRBD1. Looked up from germline, CDR1 is DFQATT and CDR2 is SNEGSKA (reference sequence). CDR3 length equals 11 residues. For the CDR3, the DNA is TGCAGAAGGACAGGGCATCAGCCCCAGCATTTT. Its translation: CRRTGHQPQHF.

Points on this clone: Other nucleotide sequences from this sample produce the same CDR3. J is TRBJ2-3 and V is TRBV27, with 9 nucleotides matching TRBD1. The CDR3 contains 14 residues. Germline V CDR1 and CDR2: MNHEY, SMNVEV (reference sequence). Trimming cost V 5 bases and J 3 bases; bases outside gene matches: 3. The CDR3: CASSPGQGTDTQYF. The CDR3 DNA follows: TGTGCCAGCAGTCCAGGACAGGGGACAGATACGCAGTATTTT.

The chain carries TRBV6-5 and TRBJ1-2, with D hard to call. The V end lost 2 bases, the J end lost 0 bases, and 10 bases lay between the germline ends. Per germline, CDR1 MNHEY and CDR2 SVGAGI. The CDR3 is 15 residues long. CDR3 DNA sequence: TGTGCCAGCAGTTACCGGGAAAGCGCTAACTATGGCTACACCTTC. Its protein product is CASSYRESANYGYTF.

The chain recombines TRBV5-8 with TRBJ2-3, with D possibly TRBD1 on 6 matching bases. V dropped 7 bases and J dropped 0 bases, with 12 bases sitting between them. CDR1 is SGHTS and CDR2 is YDEGEE in the germline V gene. This CDR3 has 14 residues. Here the CDR3 reads CASYLQGSTDTQYF. The CDR3 DNA reads as TGTGCCAGCTACTTACAGGGAAGCACAGATACGCAGTATTTT.

V gene TRBV19 combines with J gene TRBJ1-4, with D possibly matching TRBD1 (5 bases). CDR3 length equals 15 residues. V lost 2 bases and J 7 bases, leaving 14 bases between the germline ends. Germline V gene data show CDR1 as LNHDA and CDR2 as SQIVND (reference sequence). In DNA form, the CDR3 reads TGTGCCAGTAGTATAATCAGGCCAGGGAGTGAAAAACTGTTTTTT. Protein: CASSIIRPGSEKLFF. Full variable domain (missing parts from reference TRBV19 and TRBJ1-4): DGGITQSPKYLFRKEGQNVTLSCEQNLNHDAMYWYRQDPGQGLRLIYYSQIVNDFQKGDIAEGYSVSREKKESFPLTVTSAQKNPTAFYLCASSIIRPGSEKLFFGSGTQLSVL.

V is TRBV7-2 and J is TRBJ1-1, with D possibly being TRBD1 (5 bases). Germline assignment: CDR1 SGHTA and CDR2 FQGNSA. CDR3 length equals 15 residues. The germline V and J ends were trimmed by 1 base and 10 bases, with 19 bases remaining between them. The CDR3 here is CASSLGRQGWGVAFF. DNA of the CDR3: TGTGCCAGCAGCTTAGGGAGGCAGGGATGGGGTGTAGCTTTCTTT.

This sequence joins TRBV4-2 and TRBJ1-4; no clear D gene. The CDR3 consists of 15 residues. V was cut by 4 bases and J by 4 bases, with 13 bases left in between. Germline V gene data show CDR1 as LGHNA and CDR2 as YNFKEQ. The chain's CDR3 is CASSRRSGSNEKLFF. DNA of the CDR3: TGTGCCAGCAGCCGGCGGTCGGGCAGTAATGAAAAACTGTTTTTT.

The CDR3: CASRSASGRYNEQFF. In nucleotides, the CDR3 is TGTGCCAGCAGGTCGGCTAGCGGGAGGTACAATGAGCAGTTCTTC. The chain carries TRBV27 and TRBJ2-1; 11 bases match TRBD2. The CDR3 loop spans 15 amino acids. V dropped 6 bases and J dropped 4; count of bases not matched to a gene: 5. CDR1 is MNHEY, CDR2 SMNVEV, per germline (reference sequence).

This chain uses TRBV7-7 with TRBJ2-7; D unclear. Germline V CDR1 and CDR2: SSHAT, FNYEAQ (reference sequence). CDR3 size: 12 residues. Trimming cost V 2 bases and J 4 bases, with 6 bases left between them. In nucleotides, the CDR3 is TGTGCCAGCAGCTTATTTGTGTACGAGCAGTACTTC. Encoded protein: CASSLFVYEQYF.

The chain links TRBV28 to TRBJ2-5, with 12 bases that match TRBD1. Per germline, CDR1 MDHEN and CDR2 SYDVKM. The CDR3 loop spans 16 amino acids. Trimming cost V 2 bases and J 4 bases; bases outside gene matches: 5. CDR3 DNA sequence: TGTGCCAGCAGTTTAGGTGGGACAGGGGGCGGAGAGACCCAGTACTTC. Its protein product is CASSLGGTGGGETQYF.